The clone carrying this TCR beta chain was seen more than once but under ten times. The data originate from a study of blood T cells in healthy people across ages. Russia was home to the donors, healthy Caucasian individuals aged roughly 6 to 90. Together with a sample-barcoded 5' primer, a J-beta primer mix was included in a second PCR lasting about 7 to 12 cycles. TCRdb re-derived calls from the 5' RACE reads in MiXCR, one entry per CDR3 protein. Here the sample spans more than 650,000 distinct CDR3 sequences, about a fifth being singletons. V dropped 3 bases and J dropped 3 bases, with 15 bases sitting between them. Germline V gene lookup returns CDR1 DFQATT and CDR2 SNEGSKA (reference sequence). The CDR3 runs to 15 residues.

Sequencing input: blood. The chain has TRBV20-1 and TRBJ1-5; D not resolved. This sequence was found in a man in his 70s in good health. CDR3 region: CSARAPPFYNQPQHF. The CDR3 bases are TGCAGTGCTAGGGCCCCCCCGTTTTACAATCAGCCCCAGCATTTT.